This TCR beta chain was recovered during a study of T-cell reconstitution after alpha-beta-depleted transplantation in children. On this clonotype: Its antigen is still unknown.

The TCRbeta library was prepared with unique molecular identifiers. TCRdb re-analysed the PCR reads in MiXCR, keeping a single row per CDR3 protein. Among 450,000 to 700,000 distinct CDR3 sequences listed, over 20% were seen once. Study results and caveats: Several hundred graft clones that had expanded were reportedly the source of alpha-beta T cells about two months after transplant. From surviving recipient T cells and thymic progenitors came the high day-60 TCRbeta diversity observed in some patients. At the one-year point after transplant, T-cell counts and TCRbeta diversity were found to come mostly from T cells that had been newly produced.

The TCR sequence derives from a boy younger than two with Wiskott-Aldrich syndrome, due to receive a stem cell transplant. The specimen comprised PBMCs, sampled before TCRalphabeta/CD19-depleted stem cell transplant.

The CDR3 is CASSFREGLHNEQFF. In DNA form, the CDR3 reads TGTGCCAGCAGTTTTCGGGAGGGCCTCCACAATGAGCAGTTCTTC. This chain uses TRBV12-3 or TRBV12-4 with TRBJ2-1, with TRBD2 matching 8 bases. V dropped 3 bases and J dropped 5; count of bases not matched to a gene: 6. The CDR3 totals 15 residues.